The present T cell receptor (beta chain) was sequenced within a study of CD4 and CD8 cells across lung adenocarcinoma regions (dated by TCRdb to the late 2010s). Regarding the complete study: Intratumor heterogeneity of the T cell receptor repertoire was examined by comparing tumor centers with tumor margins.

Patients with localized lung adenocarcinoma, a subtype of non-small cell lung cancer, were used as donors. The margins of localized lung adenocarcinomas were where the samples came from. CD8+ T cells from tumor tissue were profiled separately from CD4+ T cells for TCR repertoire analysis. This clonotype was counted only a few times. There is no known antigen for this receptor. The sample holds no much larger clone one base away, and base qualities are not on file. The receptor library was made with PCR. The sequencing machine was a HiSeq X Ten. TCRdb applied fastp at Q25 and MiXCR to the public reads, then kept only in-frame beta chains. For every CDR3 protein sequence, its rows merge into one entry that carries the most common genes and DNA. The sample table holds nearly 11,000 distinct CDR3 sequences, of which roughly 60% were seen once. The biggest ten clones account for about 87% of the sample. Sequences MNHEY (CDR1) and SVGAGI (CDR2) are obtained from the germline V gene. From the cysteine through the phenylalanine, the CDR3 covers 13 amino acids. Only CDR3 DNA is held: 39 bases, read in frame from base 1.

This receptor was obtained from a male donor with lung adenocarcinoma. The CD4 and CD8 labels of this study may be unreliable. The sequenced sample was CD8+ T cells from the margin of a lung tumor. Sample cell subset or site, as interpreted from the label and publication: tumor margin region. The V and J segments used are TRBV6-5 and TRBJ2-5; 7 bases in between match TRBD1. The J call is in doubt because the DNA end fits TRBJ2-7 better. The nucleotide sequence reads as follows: TGTGCCAGCAGTTTCCTACAGGGGCGCGAGCAGTACTTC. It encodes CASSFLQGREQYF.